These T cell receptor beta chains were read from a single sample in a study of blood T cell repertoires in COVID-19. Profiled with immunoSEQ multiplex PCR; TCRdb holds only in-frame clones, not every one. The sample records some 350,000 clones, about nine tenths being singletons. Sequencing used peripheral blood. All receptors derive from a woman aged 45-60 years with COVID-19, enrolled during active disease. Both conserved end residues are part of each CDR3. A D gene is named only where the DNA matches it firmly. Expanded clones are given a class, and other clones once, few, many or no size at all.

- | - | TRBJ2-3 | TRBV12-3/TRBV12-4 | TGTGCCAGCAGTTTAGTATTTGCAGATACGCAGTATTTT | CASSLVFADTQYF
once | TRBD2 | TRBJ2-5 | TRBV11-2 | TGTGCCAGCAGCTTAGTTCTAGCGGGAGGAGAGACCCAGTACTTC | CASSLVLAGGETQYF
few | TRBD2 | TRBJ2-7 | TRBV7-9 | TGTGCCAGCAGCCAGGGACTAGCTTTCTACGAGCAGTACTTC | CASSQGLAFYEQYF
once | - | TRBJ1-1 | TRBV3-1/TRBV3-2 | TGTGCCAGCAGCCAAAGACAGATGAACACTGAAGCTTTCTTT | CASSQRQMNTEAFF
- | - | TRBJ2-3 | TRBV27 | TGTGCCAGCAGTTTTTCCGCAGATACGCAGTATTTT | CASSFSADTQYF
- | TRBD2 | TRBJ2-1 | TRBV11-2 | TGTGCCAGCAGCTTAACTAGCGGGGGCCTTGAGCAGTTCTTC | CASSLTSGGLEQFF
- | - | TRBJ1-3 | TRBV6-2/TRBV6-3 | TGTGCCAGCAGTTCCACGGCGGGACGGAGGGTCGGAAACACCATATATTTT | CASSSTAGRRVGNTIYF
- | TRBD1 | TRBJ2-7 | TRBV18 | TGTGCCAGCTCCGACCAGGGACAGGGATCCTACGAGCAGTACTTC | CASSDQGQGSYEQYF
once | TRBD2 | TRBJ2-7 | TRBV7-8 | TGTGCCAGCAGCCGTACTAGCGGGAGGGCCATTGAGCAGTACTTC | CASSRTSGRAIEQYF
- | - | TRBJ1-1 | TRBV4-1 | TGCGCCAGCAGCCAAGAGGCCTCGAGAGGAGGAAGGAACACTGAAGCTTTCTTT | CASSQEASRGGRNTEAFF
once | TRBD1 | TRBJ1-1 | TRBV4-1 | TGCGCCAGCAGCCAAACAGGGGTGAACACTGAAGCTTTCTTT | CASSQTGVNTEAFF
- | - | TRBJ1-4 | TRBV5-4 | TGTGCCAGCAGTCCAGTGGACAGTAATGAAAAACTGTTTTTT | CASSPVDSNEKLFF
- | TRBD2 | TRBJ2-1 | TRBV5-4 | TGTGCCAGCAGCGTAGCGGGGGGAGCTGTTTGGGAGCAGTTCTTC | CASSVAGGAVWEQFF
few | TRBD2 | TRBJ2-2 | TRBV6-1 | TGTGCCAGCAGTGACCAATCGGGACTAGCGGTTTCCGGGGAGCTGTTTTTT | CASSDQSGLAVSGELFF
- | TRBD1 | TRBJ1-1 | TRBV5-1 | TGCGCCAGCAGCTCGGGACAGAAGAACACTGAAGCTTTCTTT | CASSSGQKNTEAFF
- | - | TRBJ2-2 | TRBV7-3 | TGTGCCAGCAGCTTAAACGGGAGAGGCACCGGGGAGCTGTTTTTT | CASSLNGRGTGELFF
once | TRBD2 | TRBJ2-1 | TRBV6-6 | TGTGCCAGCAGGCCCGGGCCACTAGCGTCCTACAATGAGCAGTTCTTC | CASRPGPLASYNEQFF
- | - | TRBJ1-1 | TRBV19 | TGTGCCAGTAGTATAGGACAAACCCTCGTTGGCACTGAAGCTTTCTTT | CASSIGQTLVGTEAFF
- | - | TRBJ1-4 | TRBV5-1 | TGCGCCAGCAGCTCAAACCCCGGCGGGGAAAAACTGTTTTTT | CASSSNPGGEKLFF
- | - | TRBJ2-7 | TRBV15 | TGTGCCACCAGCAGAGATTTGGCCCAGGGCAACGAGCAGTACTTC | CATSRDLAQGNEQYF
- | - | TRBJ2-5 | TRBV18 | TGTGCCAGCTCACTGCAAACCCAGGTTTATCAGGGGACCCAGTACTTC | CASSLQTQVYQGTQYF
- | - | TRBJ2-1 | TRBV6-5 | TGTGCCAGCAGTACTCCTGGGAGCTCCTACAATGAGCAGTTCTTC | CASSTPGSSYNEQFF
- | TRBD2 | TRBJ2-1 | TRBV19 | TGTGCCAGTAGTATAGCAAGCGGGAGGGCCTACAATGAGCAGTTCTTC | CASSIASGRAYNEQFF
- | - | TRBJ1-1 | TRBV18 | TGTGCCAGCTCACCCCAGGGAGGCAACACTGAAGCTTTCTTT | CASSPQGGNTEAFF
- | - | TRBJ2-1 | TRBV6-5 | TGTGCCAGCAGCGAGGACAGCCGGCAGTTCTTC | CASSEDSRQFF